Shown below are 25 T cell receptor beta chains from a single sample sequenced in a study of blood T cells in healthy people across ages. Combining a sample-barcoded 5' primer with a J-beta primer mix, a second PCR ran for 7 to 11 cycles. TCRdb re-analysed the 5' RACE reads in MiXCR, keeping a single row per CDR3 protein. The sample consists of about 930,000 distinct CDR3 sequences, about 27% of them appearing once. This same sample was also taken into another study, of T cells of mothers and their children.

The source material was blood. The receptors were gathered from a woman aged 40 to 50 in good health.

This clonotype was recorded a few times. This chain links TRBV5-1 with TRBJ1-2; D is uncertain. CDR3 length: 14 amino acids. Per the germline V gene, CDR1 is SGHRS and CDR2 is YFSETQ. V lost 1 base and J lost 4, with 11 bases in between. Here the CDR3 DNA reads TGCGCCAGCAGCTTGCAGGACGGCCCCTATGGCTACACCTTC. Its protein product is CASSLQDGPYGYTF.

The rearrangement links TRBV29-1 to TRBJ1-1, with D maybe TRBD1 (6 bases). The ends were cut back, 7 bases at V and 4 bases at J, with 19 bases in the middle. Germline V CDR1 and CDR2: SQVTM, ANQGSEA. The CDR3 is 14 residues long. CDR3 sequence reads: CSAPGGGAGTEAFF. For the CDR3, the DNA is TGCAGCGCTCCTGGCGGGGGCGCGGGCACTGAAGCTTTCTTT.

The chain couples TRBV12-3 or TRBV12-4 to TRBJ2-5; the match to TRBD1 covers 11 bases. The J call is in doubt because the DNA end fits TRBJ2-7 better. CDR3 length: 15 residues. This CDR3 is CASRTGTGGAYEQYF. In DNA, the CDR3 is TGTGCCAGCAGGACCGGGACAGGGGGAGCCTACGAGCAGTACTTC.

Only one count was recorded for this clonotype. The J gene is TRBJ2-5, the V gene TRBV20-1; no definite D call. Germline V lookup: CDR1 DFQATT, CDR2 SNEGSKA (reference sequence). Trimming removed 2 bases from V and 2 bases from J, with 12 bases in between. The CDR3 totals 14 residues. The CDR3 DNA follows: TGCAGTGCTAGACCGCCGGTTTTGCAAGAGACCCAGTACTTC. Translating gives CSARPPVLQETQYF.

The rearrangement links TRBV4-1 to TRBJ2-7; D call uncertain. The CDR3 covers 15 residues. Trimming pared 3 bases from V and 2 bases from J, leaving 14 bases between. In germline, CDR1 is MGHRA, CDR2 YSYEKL. CDR3 sequence (DNA): TGCGCCAGCAGCCAGAGATTTACGGATACCTACGAGCAGTACTTC. It specifies CASSQRFTDTYEQYF.

This clonotype was recorded at least ten times. V gene TRBV12-3 or TRBV12-4 combines with J gene TRBJ2-5; 11 nucleotides line up with TRBD1. This CDR3 is built from 14 residues. V lost 6 bases to trimming and J lost 5 bases; unmatched junction nucleotides: 5. The CDR3 here is CASSRTGGTETQYF. In DNA form, the CDR3 reads TGTGCCAGCAGCAGGACAGGGGGCACGGAGACCCAGTACTTC.

Concerning this clonotype itself: One end of the junction is discordant with germline, which a read error may explain. This chain connects TRBV7-2 to TRBJ2-5; 9 positions match TRBD1. From germline, CDR1 is SGHTA and CDR2 FQGNSA. The CDR3 runs to 13 residues. For the CDR3, the DNA is TGTGCCAGCAGCTCGGACAGGGGAGAGACCCGGTACTTC. Translated: CASSSDRGETRYF.

This clonotype showed up many times. The rearrangement joins TRBV2 to TRBJ2-7; 10 nucleotides align to TRBD1. The J segment lost 7 bases and the V segment lost 7 bases, leaving 10 bases of the junction unmatched. This CDR3 spans 14 amino acids. From germline, CDR1 is SNHLY and CDR2 FYNNEI. Here the CDR3 DNA reads TGTGCCAGCAATTCCGGGACAGGGGTTTCTGAGCAGTACTTC. As protein: CASNSGTGVSEQYF.

This clonotype came up many times. The chain combines TRBV9 with TRBJ2-4; D ambiguous. V shed 4 bases and J shed 1 base, with 9 bases lying between them. CDR3 length equals 14 residues. Germline-derived CDR1 and CDR2 are SGDLS and YYNGEE. This CDR3 is CASSLQPAKNIQYF. The DNA for the CDR3 is TGTGCCAGCAGCCTACAGCCGGCCAAAAACATTCAGTACTTC.

A few counts support this clonotype. This rearrangement joins TRBV28 to TRBJ2-2; TRBD2 might be the D (6 bases). Germline loops: CDR1 MDHEN, CDR2 SYDVKM. The CDR3 covers 15 residues. Trimming shortened V by 7 bases and J by 4 bases, and 16 bases separated the two germline ends. CDR3 bases: TGTGCCAGCATTTCGGGGGAAGGGAGCACCGGGGAGCTGTTTTTT. Translation: CASISGEGSTGELFF.

The CDR3 sequence is CSARGTADSTDTQYF. For the CDR3, the DNA is TGCAGTGCTAGAGGCACAGCGGATAGCACAGATACGCAGTATTTT. The chain has TRBV20-1 and TRBJ2-3; D is possibly TRBD2 (5 bases). Per the germline V gene, CDR1 is DFQATT and CDR2 is SNEGSKA (reference sequence). Trimming stripped 1 base from V and 0 bases from J, with 11 bases between. This CDR3 has 15 residues.

This clonotype was counted between two and nine times. The chain combines TRBV7-2 with TRBJ1-4; TRBD1 might be the D (6 bases). Looked up from germline, CDR1 is SGHTA and CDR2 is FQGNSA. This CDR3 region has 15 residues. V was trimmed by 5 bases and J by 4 bases, leaving 14 bases between them. The CDR3 DNA is TGTGCCAGCAGCAAGGACAGTCTCCTTAATGAAAAACTGTTTTTT. Amino acid sequence: CASSKDSLLNEKLFF.

The chain joins TRBV5-1 to TRBJ2-7; D ambiguous. The length of the CDR3 is 12 residues. Germline V gene sequence: CDR1 SGHRS, CDR2 YFSETQ. V shed 5 bases and J shed 4 bases, with 10 bases lying between them. Here the CDR3 DNA reads TGCGCCAGCAGGATAGAGGAATACGAGCAGTACTTC. This sequence encodes CASRIEEYEQYF.

This clonotype was detected only a few times. The chain uses TRBV3-1 and TRBJ1-5; D gene uncertain. V lost 0 bases to trimming and J lost 4 bases, with 16 bases between them. The CDR3 totals 17 residues. Germline V gives CDR1 LGHDT, CDR2 YNNKEL (reference sequence). CDR3 DNA sequence: TGTGCCAGCAGCCAAGAGAGGTTGGCGGCCCATAATCAGCCCCAGCATTTT. It codes for CASSQERLAAHNQPQHF.

The chain is built from TRBV6-5 and TRBJ2-5; D is unresolved. The J call may be mistaken, given a closer DNA end match to TRBJ2-7. From germline, CDR1 is MNHEY and CDR2 SVGAGI. The CDR3 spans 12 residues. CDR3 coding DNA: TGTGCCAGCAGTTACTTGCGCGGCGAGCAGTACTTC. It codes for CASSYLRGEQYF.

This clonotype was detected a few times. J is TRBJ1-4 and V is TRBV29-1; TRBD1 aligns across 7 bases. There are 15 residues in the CDR3. J gave up 5 bases and V 6 bases, and 12 bases lay outside the gene matches. The V gene's germline CDR1 is SQVTM and CDR2 ANQGSEA. CDR3 sequence reads: CSVAITGQLNEKLFF. Written as DNA, the CDR3 is TGCAGCGTGGCCATTACGGGACAGCTAAATGAAAAACTGTTTTTT. Full variable domain (missing parts from reference TRBV29-1 and TRBJ1-4): SAVISQKPSRDICQRGTSLTIQCQVDSQVTMMFWYRQQPGQSLTLIATANQGSEATYESGFVIDKFPISRPNLTFSTLTVSNMSPEDSSIYLCSVAITGQLNEKLFFGSGTQLSVL.

This clonotype has a single count. The genes are TRBV20-1 and TRBJ1-5; D might be TRBD1 (6 bases). Germline V gene sequence: CDR1 DFQATT, CDR2 SNEGSKA (reference sequence). The CDR3 is 13 amino acids. The CDR3 DNA is TGCGGCGCAGAGGGGGGGAGCAATCAGCCCCAGCATTTT. Protein product: CGAEGGSNQPQHF.

There are a few counts of this clonotype. The chain is built from TRBV13 and TRBJ1-1; D not resolved. The CDR3 is made up of 13 amino acids. Trimming removed 5 bases at V and 0 bases at J, with 7 bases between. Germline V gene sequence: CDR1 PRHDT, CDR2 FYEKMQ (reference sequence). CDR3 loop: CASSIFMNTEAFF. Here the CDR3 DNA reads TGTGCCAGCAGCATATTTATGAACACTGAAGCTTTCTTT.

This chain links TRBV30 with TRBJ2-1; no definite D call. Germline assignment: CDR1 GTSNPN and CDR2 SVGIG (reference sequence). CDR3 length: 11 residues. Trimming took 2 bases from V and 10 from J, leaving 9 bases between them. CDR3 sequence (DNA): TGTGCCTGGAGTCTGGCGGCCGAGCAGTTCTTC. Residues: CAWSLAAEQFF.

The chain couples TRBV6-4 to TRBJ2-2, with a weak D call TRBD1 (5 bases). The V end was cut by 0 bases, the J end by 0 bases, with 14 bases between. CDR1 and CDR2 (germline): MRHNA, SNTAGT. The CDR3 loop spans 18 amino acids. CDR3 in amino acids: CASSDSPAGPANTGELFF. The DNA for the CDR3 is TGTGCCAGCAGTGACTCCCCAGCAGGGCCCGCGAACACCGGGGAGCTGTTTTTT.

This clonotype was counted between two and nine times. The chain combines TRBV7-3 with TRBJ2-2, with 8 nucleotides matching TRBD2. The V gene end was trimmed by 5 bases and the J gene end by 7 bases; junction bases not matched to a gene: 6. Germline V gene lookup returns CDR1 SGHTA and CDR2 FQGTGA. The CDR3 covers 14 residues. The CDR3 sequence is CASSPSGGIGELFF. CDR3 nucleotides: TGTGCCAGCAGCCCGAGCGGGGGAATCGGGGAGCTGTTTTTT.

The chain combines TRBV28 with TRBJ2-4, with D uncertain. V was cut by 1 base and J by 5 bases, with 9 bases left in between. CDR1 and CDR2 (germline): MDHEN, SYDVKM. This CDR3 has 14 residues. The CDR3 is CASSLLASQNIQYF. The CDR3 DNA is TGTGCCAGCAGTTTATTGGCCAGTCAAAACATTCAGTACTTC. Looking up the rest from reference TRBV28 and TRBJ2-4 gives the full variable domain: DVKVTQSSRYLVKRTGEKVFLECVQDMDHENMFWYRQDPGLGLRLIYFSYDVKMKEKGDIPEGYSVSREKKERFSLILESASTNQTSMYLCASSLLASQNIQYFGAGTRLSVL.

This clonotype has at least ten counts. Written as DNA, the CDR3 is TGCAGCGTTGACGAGGGGAGCTCCTACGAGCAGTACTTC. Amino acid sequence: CSVDEGSSYEQYF. The V and J genes are TRBV29-1 and TRBJ2-7, with D possibly being TRBD1 or TRBD2 (5 bases each). Trimming stripped 3 bases from V and 0 bases from J, with 9 bases between. The CDR3 is 13 amino acids. Germline CDR1 is SQVTM and CDR2 is ANQGSEA.

This clonotype has a single count. The chain employs TRBV13 and TRBJ2-5; 8 bases map to TRBD2. The CDR3 runs 18 residues. CDR1 is PRHDT, CDR2 FYEKMQ, per germline (reference sequence). The V segment lost 2 bases and the J segment 11 bases; nucleotides outside the gene matches: 22. The CDR3, as DNA: TGTGCCAGCAGCTTAATTGGGGGAGCGGGGGCACCTTCCGGTGAGCAGTACTTC. Amino acids: CASSLIGGAGAPSGEQYF.

This clonotype occurred many times. The chain is built from TRBV4-1 and TRBJ2-1, with 8 bases aligning to TRBD2. Germline-derived CDR1 and CDR2 are MGHRA and YSYEKL. V lost 2 bases to trimming and J lost 1 base; unmatched junction nucleotides: 1. The CDR3 contains 15 residues. The CDR3 nucleotides are TGCGCCAGCAGCCAATTAGCGGGGTCCTACAATGAGCAGTTCTTC. This sequence encodes CASSQLAGSYNEQFF.